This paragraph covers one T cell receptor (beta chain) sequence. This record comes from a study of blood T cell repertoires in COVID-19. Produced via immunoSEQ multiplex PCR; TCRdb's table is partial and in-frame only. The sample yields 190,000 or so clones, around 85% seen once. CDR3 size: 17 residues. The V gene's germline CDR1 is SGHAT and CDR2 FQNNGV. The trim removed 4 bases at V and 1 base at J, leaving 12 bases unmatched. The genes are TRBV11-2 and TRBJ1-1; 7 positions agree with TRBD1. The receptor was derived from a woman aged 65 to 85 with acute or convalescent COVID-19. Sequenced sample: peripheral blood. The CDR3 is CASSSRTGTVSNTEAFF. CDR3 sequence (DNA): TGTGCCAGCAGCTCACGAACGGGGACAGTTTCGAACACTGAAGCTTTCTTT.